This T cell receptor beta chain emerged from a study of CD8+ T cells in alopecia areata. Findings and limits, study-wide: In scalp and blood, many expanded lesional clones persisted during tofacitinib. One nonresponder makes the tie between baseline CD8+ expansion and response uncertain. Administration of tofacitinib significantly diminished scalp clonality and expanded CD8+ clones within the top 100.

Per germline, CDR1 GTSNPN and CDR2 SVGIG (reference sequence). The germline V and J ends were trimmed by 1 base and 2 bases, with 0 bases remaining between them. This CDR3 comprises 10 residues. Turning to this clone: What it binds is unknown. The same CDR3 also results from other DNA sequences found in this sample.

The treatment is: oral pan-JAK inhibitor, 5-10 mg twice daily. cDNA reverse transcribed from extracted RNA served as the sequencing template. The assay was immunoSEQ multiplex PCR, and TCRdb's table has in-frame clones only and misses some. This table holds roughly 250,000 clones, roughly 60% found once. The sequenced sample was CD4+ T cells sorted from blood, obtained around week 54, from a patient treated with tofacitinib. This receptor was obtained from a human donor with alopecia areata. The chain combines TRBV30 with TRBJ2-7, with D unclear. CDR3 nucleotides: TGTGCCTGGAGTGCCTACGAGCAGTACTTC. Translated, it gives CAWSAYEQYF.